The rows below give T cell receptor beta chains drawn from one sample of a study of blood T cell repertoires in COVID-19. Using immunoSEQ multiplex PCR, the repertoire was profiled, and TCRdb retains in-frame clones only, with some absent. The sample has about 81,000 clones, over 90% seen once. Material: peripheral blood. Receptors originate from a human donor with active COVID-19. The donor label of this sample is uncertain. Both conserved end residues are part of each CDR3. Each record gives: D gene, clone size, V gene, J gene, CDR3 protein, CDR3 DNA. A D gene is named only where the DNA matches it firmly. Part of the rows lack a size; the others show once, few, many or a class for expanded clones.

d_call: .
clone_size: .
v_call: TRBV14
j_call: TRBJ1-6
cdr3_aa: CASSRNSGPFSYNSPLHF
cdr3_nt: TGTGCCAGCAGCCGAAACTCGGGTCCTTTCTCCTATAATTCACCCCTCCACTTT

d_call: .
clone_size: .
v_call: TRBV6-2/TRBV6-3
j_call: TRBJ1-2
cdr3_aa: CASSATGFEANYGYTF
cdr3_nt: TGTGCCAGCAGTGCCACAGGGTTCGAGGCTAACTATGGCTACACCTTC

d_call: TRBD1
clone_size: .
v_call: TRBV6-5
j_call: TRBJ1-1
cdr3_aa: CASSSTGGRSTEAFF
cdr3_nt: TGTGCCAGCAGTTCTACAGGGGGCCGGAGCACTGAAGCTTTCTTT

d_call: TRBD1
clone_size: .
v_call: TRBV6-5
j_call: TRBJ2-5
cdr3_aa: CASSRDSPFEWTQYF
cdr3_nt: TGTGCCAGCAGCAGGGACAGCCCATTTGAATGGACCCAGTACTTC

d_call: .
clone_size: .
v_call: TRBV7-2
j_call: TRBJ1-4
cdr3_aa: CASSSLQGEKLFF
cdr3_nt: TGTGCCAGCAGCTCACTCCAGGGGGAAAAACTGTTTTTT

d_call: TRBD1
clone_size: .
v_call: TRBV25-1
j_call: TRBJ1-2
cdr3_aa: CASSESPGQGGTYGYTF
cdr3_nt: TGTGCCAGCAGTGAATCCCCGGGACAGGGGGGCACCTATGGCTACACCTTC

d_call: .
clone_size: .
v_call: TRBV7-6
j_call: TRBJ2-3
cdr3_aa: CASSLGGQGWGTDTQYF
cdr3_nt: TGTGCCAGCAGCTTAGGGGGTCAGGGTTGGGGCACAGATACGCAGTATTTT

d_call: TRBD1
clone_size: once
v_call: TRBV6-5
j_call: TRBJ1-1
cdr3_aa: CASDRATEAFF
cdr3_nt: TGTGCCAGCGACAGGGCCACTGAAGCTTTCTTT

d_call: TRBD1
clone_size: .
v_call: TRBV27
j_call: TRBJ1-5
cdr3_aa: CASREGQGARSSQPQHF
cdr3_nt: TGTGCCAGCAGGGAAGGACAGGGGGCAAGATCAAGCCAGCCCCAGCATTTT

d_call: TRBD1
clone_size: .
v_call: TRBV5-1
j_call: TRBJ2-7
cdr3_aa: CASSDVGGAYEQYF
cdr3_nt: TGCGCCAGCAGTGATGTAGGGGGCGCGTACGAGCAGTACTTC

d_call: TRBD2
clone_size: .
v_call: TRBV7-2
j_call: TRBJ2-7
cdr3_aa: CASSSSSGSTYEQYF
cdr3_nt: TGTGCCAGCAGCTCATCTAGCGGGAGCACGTACGAGCAGTACTTC

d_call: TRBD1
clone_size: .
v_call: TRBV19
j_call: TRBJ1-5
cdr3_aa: CASDGTGGQPQHF
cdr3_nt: TGTGCCAGCGACGGGACAGGGGGGCAGCCCCAGCATTTT

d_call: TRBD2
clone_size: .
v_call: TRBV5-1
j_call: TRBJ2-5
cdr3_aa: CASSVSSGGADETQYF
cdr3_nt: TGCGCCAGCAGCGTCTCTAGCGGGGGGGCCGATGAGACCCAGTACTTC

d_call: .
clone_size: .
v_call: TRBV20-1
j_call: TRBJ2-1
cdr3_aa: CSAAPRDEQFF
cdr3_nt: TGCAGTGCTGCCCCCCGGGATGAGCAGTTCTTC

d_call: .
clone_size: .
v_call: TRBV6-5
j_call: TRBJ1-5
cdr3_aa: CASRPSGGTIQPQHF
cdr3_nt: TGTGCCAGCAGGCCGTCGGGGGGGACCATACAGCCCCAGCATTTT

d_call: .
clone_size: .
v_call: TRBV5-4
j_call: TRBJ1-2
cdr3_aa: CASSFRGGNYGYTF
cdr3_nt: TGTGCCAGCAGCTTCCGGGGGGGTAACTATGGCTACACCTTC

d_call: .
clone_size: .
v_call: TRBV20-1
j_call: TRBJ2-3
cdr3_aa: CSAGGLATQYF
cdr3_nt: TGCAGTGCGGGCGGGCTAGCAACGCAGTATTTT

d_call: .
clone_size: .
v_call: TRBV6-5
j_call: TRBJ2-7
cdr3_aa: CASSYFTGPSYEQYF
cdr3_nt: TGTGCCAGCAGTTACTTCACAGGTCCCTCCTACGAGCAGTACTTC

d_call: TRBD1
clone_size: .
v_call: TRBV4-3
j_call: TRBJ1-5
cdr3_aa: CASSLDRGNQPQHF
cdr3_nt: TGCGCCAGCAGCCTGGACAGGGGCAATCAGCCCCAGCATTTT

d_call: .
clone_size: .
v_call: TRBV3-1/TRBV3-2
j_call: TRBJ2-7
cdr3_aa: CASSQRGQDEQYF
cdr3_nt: TGTGCCAGCAGCCAGCGGGGCCAGGACGAGCAGTACTTC

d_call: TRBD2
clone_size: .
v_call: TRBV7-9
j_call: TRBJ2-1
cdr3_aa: CASSPSGGSNEQFF
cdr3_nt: TGTGCCAGCAGCCCTTCGGGGGGAAGCAATGAGCAGTTCTTC

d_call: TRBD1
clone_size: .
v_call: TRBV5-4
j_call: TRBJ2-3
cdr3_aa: CASSLFNRGDTQYF
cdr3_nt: TGTGCCAGCAGCTTGTTTAACAGGGGGGATACGCAGTATTTT

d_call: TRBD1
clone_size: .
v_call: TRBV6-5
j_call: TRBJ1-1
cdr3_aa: CASSPRTGQNTEAFF
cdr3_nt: TGTGCCAGCAGCCCAAGGACAGGGCAGAACACTGAAGCTTTCTTT

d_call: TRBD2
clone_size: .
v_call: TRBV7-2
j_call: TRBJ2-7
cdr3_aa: CASSPAGGVYEQYF
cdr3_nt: TGTGCCAGCAGCCCAGCGGGAGGAGTCTACGAGCAGTACTTC

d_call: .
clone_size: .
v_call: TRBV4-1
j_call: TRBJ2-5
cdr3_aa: CASSTRDLKYF
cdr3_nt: TGCGCCAGCAGCACGAGGGATCTTAAGTACTTC

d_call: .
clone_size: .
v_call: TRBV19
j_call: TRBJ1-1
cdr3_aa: CASSFLQREAFF
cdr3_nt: TGTGCCAGTAGTTTCCTACAGAGAGAAGCTTTCTTT

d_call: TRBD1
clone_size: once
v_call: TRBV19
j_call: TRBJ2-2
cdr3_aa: CASSSLGTGGYTGELFF
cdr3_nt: TGTGCCAGTAGCTCCCTTGGGACAGGGGGATACACCGGGGAGCTGTTTTTT

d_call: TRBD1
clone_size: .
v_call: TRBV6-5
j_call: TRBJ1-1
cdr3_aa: CASSYLPGQGSTEAFF
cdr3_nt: TGTGCCAGCAGTTACTTACCGGGACAGGGTTCTACTGAAGCTTTCTTT